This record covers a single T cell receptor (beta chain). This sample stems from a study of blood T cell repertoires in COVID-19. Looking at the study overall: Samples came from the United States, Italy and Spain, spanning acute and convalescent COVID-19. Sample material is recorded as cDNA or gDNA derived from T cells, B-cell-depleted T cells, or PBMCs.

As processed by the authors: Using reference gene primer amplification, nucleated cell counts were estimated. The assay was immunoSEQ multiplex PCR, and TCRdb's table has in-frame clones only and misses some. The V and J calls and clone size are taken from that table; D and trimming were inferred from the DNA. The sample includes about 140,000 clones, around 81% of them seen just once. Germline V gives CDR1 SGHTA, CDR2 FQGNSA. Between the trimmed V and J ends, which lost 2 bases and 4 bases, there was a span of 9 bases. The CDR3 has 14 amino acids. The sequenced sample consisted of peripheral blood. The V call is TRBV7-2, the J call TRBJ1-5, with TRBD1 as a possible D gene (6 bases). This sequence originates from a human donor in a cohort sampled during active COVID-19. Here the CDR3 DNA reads TGTGCCAGCAGCTTACAGGACAGAAATCAGCCCCAGCATTTT. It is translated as CASSLQDRNQPQHF.